A selection of T cell receptor beta chains follows, all from one sample in a study of shared clonotypes between healthy human individuals. Using immunoSEQ multiplex PCR, the repertoire was profiled, and TCRdb retains in-frame clones only, with some absent. The table includes about 2.3 million clones, approximately 93% detected once. Sequencing was performed on naive CD4+ T cells from PBMCs. The receptors were gathered from a man between 18 and 35 years old in good health. Some clones in this sample may be carry-over from other donors' samples. Both conserved end residues are part of each CDR3. Fields, in order: V gene, J gene, D gene, CDR3 DNA, CDR3 protein. The D gene is left open where the match is weak.

TRBV9	TRBJ2-5	TRBD2	TGTGCCAGCAGCCCGCGGACTAGCGGGACCATTGGGGAGACCCAGTACTTC	CASSPRTSGTIGETQYF
TRBV28	TRBJ2-1	.	TGTGCCAGCAGCCGAGGACTCCCTAGAAAATCCTACAATGAGCAGTTCTTC	CASSRGLPRKSYNEQFF
TRBV28	TRBJ1-4	.	TGTGCCAGCAGTTTGGCCGCAGGGAAAGCTATTGCAACTAATGAAAAACTGTTTTTT	CASSLAAGKAIATNEKLFF
TRBV11-2	TRBJ1-2	.	TGTGCCAGCAGCGTCGGGGGTCAGGGTGAAGGTGGCTACACCTTC	CASSVGGQGEGGYTF
TRBV4-2	TRBJ2-2	TRBD2	TGTGCCAGCAGCCAAGTCCTAGCGGGAGCCACCGGGGAGCTGTTTTTT	CASSQVLAGATGELFF
TRBV6-1	TRBJ2-1	.	TGTGCCAGCAGTGAATGGCCGCAGGACGGTAATGAGCAGTTCTTC	CASSEWPQDGNEQFF
TRBV28	TRBJ1-2	TRBD1	TGTGCCAGCAGTCTAGCAGGGGGAGGAAGCTATGGCTACACCTTC	CASSLAGGGSYGYTF
TRBV7-8	TRBJ1-2	.	TGTGCCAGCAGCTTAGGGGGCGGGTCCCGCTATGGCTACACCTTC	CASSLGGGSRYGYTF
TRBV10-3	TRBJ2-3	.	TGTGCCATCAGGAACAGGGTGGATACAGATACGCAGTATTTT	CAIRNRVDTDTQYF
TRBV11-2	TRBJ2-3	.	TGTGCCAGCAGCTTGGCAGGGACAGATACGCAGTATTTT	CASSLAGTDTQYF
TRBV30	TRBJ2-4	TRBD2	TGTGCCTGGAGTGTCGGTTCTAGCGGGTCCATTCAGTACTTC	CAWSVGSSGSIQYF